A single sample is the source of the 28 T cell receptor beta chains below, sequenced in a study of T cells in Graves' hyperthyroidism and ophthalmopathy (dated by TCRdb to about 2019). To prepare the library, multiplex PCR was applied. The instrument was an Illumina HiSeq 2000. TCR beta CDR3 regions were amplified from RNA transcripts. The TCR CDR3 was subjected to a first round of RT-PCR using the HTBI primer set and the Qiagen OneStep RT-PCR kit. Using fastp trimming at Q25 and MiXCR clonotype assembly, TCRdb reanalyzed the public sequencing data and kept in-frame beta chains. Under each unique CDR3 protein, matching rows form one entry showing the most common genes and DNA. The sample yields 600,000 to 800,000 distinct CDR3 sequences; over 35% were counted once. The ten top clones hold less than 35% of the sample. The specimen sequenced was blood. Receptors originate from a woman between 40 and 55 years old with Graves' hyperthyroidism.

This clonotype was seen more than once but under ten times. This chain joins TRBV20-1 and TRBJ2-7; TRBD1 matches at 9 bases. Trimming cost V 2 bases and J 2 bases; bases outside gene matches: 4. Germline values: CDR1 DFQATT, CDR2 SNEGSKA (reference sequence). This CDR3 is built from 14 residues. The CDR3 loop reads CSARTDRGPYEQYF. For the CDR3, the DNA is TGCAGTGCTAGAACGGACAGGGGTCCCTACGAGCAGTACTTC.

In this sample, this clonotype turned up many times. This chain joins TRBV19 and TRBJ1-5; a weak D match, TRBD1 (5 bases). V lost 5 bases and J 5 bases, leaving 16 bases between the germline ends. Germline CDR1 is LNHDA and CDR2 is SQIVND (reference sequence). The CDR3 runs 15 residues. The CDR3 loop reads CASSASGTQYQPQHF. CDR3 DNA sequence: TGTGCCAGTAGTGCCTCCGGGACCCAGTATCAGCCCCAGCATTTT.

The V call is TRBV6-5, the J call TRBJ1-1; D unresolved. Trimming removed 5 bases from V and 11 bases from J, with 15 bases in between. The CDR3 sequence is 12 residues long. CDR1 is MNHEY, CDR2 SVGAGI, per germline. CDR3 residues: CASSTVTGRAFF. The CDR3 DNA is TGTGCCAGCAGTACGGTGACTGGGAGGGCTTTCTTT.

This clonotype was detected ten times or more. The V and J genes are TRBV7-2 and TRBJ1-5; D gene uncertain. This CDR3 has 13 amino acids. With 3 bases removed from V and 7 bases from J, the gap between germline ends came to 10 bases. Germline lookup yields CDR1 SGHTA and CDR2 FQGNSA. The CDR3 DNA is TGTGCCAGCAGCTTGGAGAGGACGCAGCCCCAGCATTTT. Translating gives CASSLERTQPQHF.

In the case of this clonotype: The junction and the germline gene differ at one end; a read error may be behind it. The chain is built from TRBV15 and TRBJ1-5; D is possibly TRBD1 (5 bases). CDR1 LNHNV and CDR2 YYDKDF come from the germline V gene (reference sequence). The CDR3 length is 17 residues. In DNA form, the CDR3 reads TGTGTCACCAGCAGACCCGCAGGGTTTGGAAGCAATCAGCCCCAGCATTTT. Protein product: CVTSRPAGFGSNQPQHF.

The table lists this clonotype with many counts. V and J are TRBV14 and TRBJ1-6; D perhaps matches TRBD1 (5 bases). The V gene lost 4 bases and the J gene lost 7 bases, with 8 bases spanning the gap. The CDR3 is 13 amino acids. Germline V gene lookup returns CDR1 SGHDN and CDR2 FVKESK. Written as DNA, the CDR3 is TGTGCCAGCAGCCCGGACATCAATTCACCCCTCCACTTT. This translates into CASSPDINSPLHF.

This clonotype has ten or more counts. The rearrangement joins TRBV7-3 to TRBJ2-7, with D possibly matching TRBD1 (6 bases). This CDR3 spans 13 amino acids. Deletions cut 5 bases from V and 3 bases from J, with 11 bases between. Germline V gene lookup returns CDR1 SGHTA and CDR2 FQGTGA. The CDR3 bases are TGTGCCAGCAGCCCGGGACACCTCTACGAGCAGTACTTC. Its protein is CASSPGHLYEQYF.

This clonotype has a count of ten or more. Its ends do not fully match the called genes, so a read error is possible. The V and J genes are TRBV25-1 and TRBJ1-3, with unresolved D. Germline CDR1 is MGHDK and CDR2 is SYGVNS. The CDR3 has 14 residues. CDR3 DNA sequence: TGTGCCATCAGTGATACGCCAGGACGCAACACCATATATTTT. Translating gives CAISDTPGRNTIYF.

The sample holds a few counts of this clonotype. The chain links TRBV28 to TRBJ2-7; D may be TRBD2 (6 bases). The V end lost 7 bases, the J end lost 8 bases, and 21 bases lay between the germline ends. CDR3 length: 14 amino acids. Germline-derived CDR1 and CDR2 are MDHEN and SYDVKM. CDR3 in amino acids: CASKGRGHRSQQYF. The CDR3 nucleotides are TGTGCCAGCAAAGGGCGGGGCCACCGTTCACAGCAGTACTTC. Full variable domain (remainder filled in from reference TRBV28 and TRBJ2-7): DVKVTQSSRYLVKRTGEKVFLECVQDMDHENMFWYRQDPGLGLRLIYFSYDVKMKEKGDIPEGYSVSREKKERFSLILESASTNQTSMYLCASKGRGHRSQQYFGPGTRLTVT.

This chain connects TRBV15 to TRBJ1-2, with a tentative D call TRBD1 (6 bases). The CDR3 length is 17 residues. Germline V gene data show CDR1 as LNHNV and CDR2 as YYDKDF (reference sequence). V was shortened by 6 bases and J by 4 bases, with 24 bases between the two germline ends. The CDR3 bases are TGTGCCACCAGTCACAACTCACAGGGATCGTTCGGCTATGGCTACACCTTC. Translation: CATSHNSQGSFGYGYTF.

Concerning this clonotype itself: This clone may be a read error of a much larger clone one base away. The genes are TRBV12-5 and TRBJ1-6; TRBD1 matches 7 bases. Germline lookup yields CDR1 LGHNT and CDR2 FRNRAP. The CDR3 extends over 13 amino acids. The CDR3 DNA is TGTGCTAGTGGTCGGGACAGTAATCCACCCCTCCACTTT. Translation: CASGRDSNPPLHF.

The sample holds a few counts of this clonotype. The rearrangement joins TRBV6-1 to TRBJ1-2; D is ambiguous. V was pared by 4 bases and J by 4 bases, with 13 bases between. The CDR3 has 14 amino acids. Germline lookup yields CDR1 MNHNS and CDR2 SASEGT. In DNA form, the CDR3 reads TGTGCCAGCAGTGGAGAGACGCATGGCTATGGCTACACCTTC. Amino acids: CASSGETHGYGYTF.

This clonotype was found many times. V usage is TRBV2 and J usage is TRBJ1-1; D is possibly TRBD1 (6 bases). The CDR3 extends over 15 amino acids. The V gene lost 2 bases and the J gene lost 5 bases, with 15 bases spanning the gap. Germline lookup yields CDR1 SNHLY and CDR2 FYNNEI. The CDR3 DNA follows: TGTGCCAGCAGTGAATCGGGGGGCTACGGAACTGAAGCTTTCTTT. Residues: CASSESGGYGTEAFF.

This clonotype was recorded at least ten times. This chain joins TRBV12-3 or TRBV12-4 and TRBJ1-1, with D perhaps matching TRBD1 (6 bases). The CDR3 spans 14 residues. The ends were cut back, 6 bases at V and 2 bases at J, with 13 bases in the middle. Here the CDR3 reads CASSLQQGNTEAFF. The CDR3 DNA reads as TGTGCCAGCAGCTTACAACAGGGTAACACTGAAGCTTTCTTT.

There are a few counts of this clonotype. The chain recombines TRBV6-5 with TRBJ2-7, with TRBD1 matching over 8 bases. The CDR3 has 17 amino acids. CDR1 MNHEY and CDR2 SVGAGI come from the germline V gene. After removal of 0 bases from V and 0 bases from J, the junction contained 7 bases not matched to a gene. Here the CDR3 reads CASSYSMGQAVSYEQYF. The DNA of the CDR3 is TGTGCCAGCAGTTACTCGATGGGACAGGCTGTCTCCTACGAGCAGTACTTC.

The rearrangement uses TRBV7-2 and TRBJ1-1, with D hard to call. Germline loops: CDR1 SGHTA, CDR2 FQGNSA. The germline V and J ends were trimmed by 5 bases and 5 bases, with 18 bases remaining between them. The CDR3 length is 15 residues. The DNA for the CDR3 is TGTGCCAGCAGCCCCTACTTCCCAGTAGAGACTGAAGCTTTCTTT. Translated: CASSPYFPVETEAFF. Together with reference TRBV7-2 and TRBJ1-1, the CDR3 gives the full variable domain: GAGVSQSPSNKVTEKGKDVELRCDPISGHTALYWYRQSLGQGLEFLIYFQGNSAPDKSGLPSDRFSAERTGGSVSTLTIQRTQQEDSAVYLCASSPYFPVETEAFFGQGTRLTVV.

This clonotype was found many times. The chain joins TRBV7-8 to TRBJ1-2; unclear D gene. In germline, CDR1 is SGHVS, CDR2 FQNEAQ. The CDR3 consists of 15 residues. V was pared by 1 base and J by 5 bases, with 14 bases between. CDR3 DNA: TGTGCCAGCAGCTTAGGCGGAGGCCTTGGGTATGGCTACACCTTC. As protein: CASSLGGGLGYGYTF.

This clonotype was found many times. The chain joins TRBV29-1 to TRBJ2-5; TRBD2 matches at 8 bases. This CDR3 comprises 13 residues. Trimming cost V 5 bases and J 4 bases; bases outside gene matches: 6. From germline, CDR1 is SQVTM and CDR2 ANQGSEA. The CDR3 here is CSVHGLALETQYF. In DNA form, the CDR3 reads TGCAGCGTTCACGGACTAGCTCTAGAGACCCAGTACTTC.

A few counts support this clonotype. This sequence joins TRBV9 and TRBJ1-6, with D possibly matching TRBD1 (5 bases). This CDR3 comprises 15 residues. Germline loops: CDR1 SGDLS, CDR2 YYNGEE. V gave up 0 bases and J gave up 10 bases, with 14 bases separating them. The CDR3 loop is CASSVEDTLYSPLHF. In DNA form, the CDR3 reads TGTGCCAGCAGCGTAGAGGACACTCTATACTCACCCCTCCACTTT.

The table lists this clonotype with a few counts. This chain joins TRBV6-1 and TRBJ1-4; D is ambiguous. The CDR3 covers 15 residues. V was clipped by 6 bases and J by 0 bases, with 11 bases between them. Germline V lookup: CDR1 MNHNS, CDR2 SASEGT. CDR3 nucleotides: TGTGCCAGCAGCCGCGTGGGGACAACTAATGAAAAACTGTTTTTT. The encoded protein is CASSRVGTTNEKLFF.

This clonotype was picked up many times. The genes are TRBV2 and TRBJ1-3; the match to TRBD1 covers 7 bases. Trimming at V came to 7 bases and at J to 0 bases, leaving 6 bases not matched to a gene. Per germline, CDR1 SNHLY and CDR2 FYNNEI. The CDR3 has 15 amino acids. CDR3 nucleotides: TGTGCCAGCATCGAGGGGGCAAACTCTGGAAACACCATATATTTT. Amino acid sequence: CASIEGANSGNTIYF.

This clonotype turned up a few times. The chain joins TRBV19 to TRBJ1-2, with TRBD1 matching over 9 bases. With 3 bases clipped from V and 2 bases from J, the junction kept 7 bases outside the gene matches. The CDR3 loop spans 16 amino acids. Per the germline V gene, CDR1 is LNHDA and CDR2 is SQIVND (reference sequence). The CDR3 protein is CASSIEITGGNYGYTF. In DNA form, the CDR3 reads TGTGCCAGTAGTATCGAGATTACAGGGGGCAACTATGGCTACACCTTC.

This chain connects TRBV7-8 to TRBJ2-7, with 7 bases identical to TRBD1. Unmatched junction bases numbered 8, after V lost 1 base and J lost 5 bases. Per germline, CDR1 SGHVS and CDR2 FQNEAQ. This CDR3 region has 15 residues. CDR3 coding DNA: TGTGCCAGCAGCTTAGGGCAGGGGGTTTTCGACGAGCAGTACTTC. Residues: CASSLGQGVFDEQYF.

The V gene is TRBV10-3, the J gene TRBJ2-7, with D possibly TRBD1 on 6 matching bases. Trimming took off 2 bases at V and 5 bases at J, with 16 bases between the two ends. CDR3 size: 15 residues. Germline V gene lookup returns CDR1 ENHRY and CDR2 SYGVKD. CDR3 loop: CAISERAGDLDEQYF. As DNA, the CDR3 is TGTGCCATCAGTGAGAGGGCAGGGGATTTGGACGAGCAGTACTTC.

This clonotype was recorded many times. The chain employs TRBV6-5 and TRBJ1-2; unclear D gene. V was pared by 5 bases and J by 7 bases, with 11 bases between. CDR3 length equals 12 residues. Germline assignment: CDR1 MNHEY and CDR2 SVGAGI. DNA for the CDR3: TGTGCCAGCAGTCCTATGGGTGGTGGCTACACCTTC. This codes for CASSPMGGGYTF.

The chain combines TRBV7-3 with TRBJ2-7; 8 bases map to TRBD1. V shed 5 bases, J shed 5 bases, and the junction held 14 bases outside the gene matches. Germline V CDR1 and CDR2: SGHTA, FQGTGA. This CDR3 is built from 16 residues. In DNA form, the CDR3 reads TGTGCCAGCAGCCTTCCCCGACAGGGGATCGGTAACGAGCAGTACTTC. This translates into CASSLPRQGIGNEQYF.

To note about this clonotype: A much larger clone differs by one base, so this may be a read error. CDR3 nucleotides: TGTGCCAGCAGCTTAGGGACATCAGCCGGGAATCAGCCCCAGCATTTT. This gives the protein CASSLGTSAGNQPQHF. The chain is built from TRBV7-8 and TRBJ1-5, with a tentative D call TRBD1 (5 bases). CDR3 length equals 16 residues. Germline CDR1 reads SGHVS; CDR2 reads FQNEAQ. V gave up 1 base and J gave up 4 bases, with 14 bases separating them.

Many counts were recorded for this clonotype. This chain joins TRBV11-2 and TRBJ1-1; D possibly corresponds to TRBD1 (5 bases). The CDR3 totals 12 residues. Germline V gene data show CDR1 as SGHAT and CDR2 as FQNNGV. V was shortened by 10 bases and J by 3 bases, with 12 bases between the two germline ends. CDR3 in amino acids: CATAQGYTEAFF. The CDR3 nucleotides are TGTGCCACGGCTCAGGGATACACTGAAGCTTTCTTT.